These 5 T cell receptor beta chains were all obtained from the same sample, sequenced in a study of CD8 T cells in ankylosing spondylitis. No antigen has been assigned to these receptors. MiXCR was run by TCRdb on the 5' RACE reads, yielding one entry per CDR3 protein. Of about 220,000 distinct CDR3 sequences in the sample, 7% to 8% were seen once. Whole-study results and caveats: Seemingly distinctive of ankylosing spondylitis blood was a TCR beta motif formed by eight highly homologous variants.

Sequencing was done on a sample of blood, either unsorted or a sorted T cell fraction (not recorded which). Every receptor here comes from a male donor with ankylosing spondylitis.

This clonotype was seen at least ten times. The V and J genes are TRBV12-3 or TRBV12-4 and TRBJ1-5; perhaps TRBD1 as D (6 bases). The CDR3 consists of 16 residues. Between the trimmed V and J ends, which lost 5 bases and 5 bases, there was a span of 19 bases. CDR3 bases: TGTGCCAGCAGTCCGGGACATTGGGAAGGGGATCAGCCCCAGCATTTT. Protein sequence: CASSPGHWEGDQPQHF.

The table lists this clonotype with many counts. The CDR3 reads CSARSGGAPYEQYF. CDR3 nucleotide sequence: TGCAGTGCTAGAAGTGGGGGCGCGCCCTACGAGCAGTACTTC. This sequence joins TRBV20-1 and TRBJ2-7; D may be TRBD1 (6 bases). Germline CDR1 is DFQATT and CDR2 is SNEGSKA (reference sequence). This CDR3 has 14 residues. V was cut by 2 bases and J by 2 bases, with 13 bases left in between.

The V call is TRBV20-1, the J call TRBJ1-1; no firm D call. The CDR3 is 13 residues long. CDR1 and CDR2 from the germline V gene are DFQATT and SNEGSKA (reference sequence). V gave up 3 bases and J gave up 5 bases, with 13 bases separating them. CDR3 bases: TGCAGTGCTAGGTCAGGTAAAAGGACTGAAGCTTTCTTT. It is translated as CSARSGKRTEAFF.

The sample holds many counts of this clonotype. The V gene is TRBV25-1, the J gene TRBJ2-7; 10 bases fit TRBD1. Germline V gives CDR1 MGHDK, CDR2 SYGVNS. J lost 6 bases, V lost 8 bases, and 10 bases had no gene match. This CDR3 spans 14 amino acids. The chain's CDR3 is CASSSGGTGVEQYF. The DNA of the CDR3 is TGTGCCAGCTCATCCGGCGGGACAGGGGTCGAGCAGTACTTC.

This clonotype has only a few counts. CDR3 sequence (DNA): TGTGCCAGCAGTTTTAAGGGTTGGGGCAATGAGCAGTTCTTC. Protein sequence: CASSFKGWGNEQFF. The rearrangement uses TRBV27 and TRBJ2-1; D unresolved. Germline CDR1 MNHEY, CDR2 SMNVEV (reference sequence). The germline V and J ends were trimmed by 3 bases and 6 bases, with 12 bases remaining between them. The CDR3 runs 14 residues.